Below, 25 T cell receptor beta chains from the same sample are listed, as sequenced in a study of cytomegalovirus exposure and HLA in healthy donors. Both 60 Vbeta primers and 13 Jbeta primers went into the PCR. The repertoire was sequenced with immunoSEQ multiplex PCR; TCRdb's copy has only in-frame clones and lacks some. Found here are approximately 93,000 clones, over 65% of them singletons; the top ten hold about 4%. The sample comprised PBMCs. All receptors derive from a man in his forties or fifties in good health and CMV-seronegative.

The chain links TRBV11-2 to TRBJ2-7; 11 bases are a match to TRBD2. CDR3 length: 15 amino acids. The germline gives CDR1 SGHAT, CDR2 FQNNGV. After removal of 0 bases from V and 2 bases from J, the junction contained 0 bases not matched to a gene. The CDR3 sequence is CASSLELAGAYEQYF. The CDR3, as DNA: TGTGCCAGCAGCTTAGAACTAGCGGGGGCCTACGAGCAGTACTTC.

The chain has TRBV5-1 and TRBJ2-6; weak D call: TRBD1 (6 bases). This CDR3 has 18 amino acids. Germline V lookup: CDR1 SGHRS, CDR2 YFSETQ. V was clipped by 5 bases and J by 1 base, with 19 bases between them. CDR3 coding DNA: TGCGCCAGCAGATCCTTACAGGGTTTAACTTCTGGGGCCAACGTCCTGACTTTC. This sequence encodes CASRSLQGLTSGANVLTF.

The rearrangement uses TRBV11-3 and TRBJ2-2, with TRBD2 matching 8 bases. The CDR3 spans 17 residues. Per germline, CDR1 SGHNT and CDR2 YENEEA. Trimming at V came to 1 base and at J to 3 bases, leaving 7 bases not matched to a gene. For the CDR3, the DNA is TGTGCCAGCAGCTTAGGTTCTACTAGCGGTTACACCGGGGAGCTGTTTTTT. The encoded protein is CASSLGSTSGYTGELFF. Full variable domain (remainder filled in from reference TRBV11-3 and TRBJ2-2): EAGVVQSPRYKIIEKKQPVAFWCNPISGHNTLYWYLQNLGQGPELLIRYENEEAVDDSQLPKDRFSAERLKGVDSTLKIQPAELGDSAVYLCASSLGSTSGYTGELFFGEGSRLTVL.

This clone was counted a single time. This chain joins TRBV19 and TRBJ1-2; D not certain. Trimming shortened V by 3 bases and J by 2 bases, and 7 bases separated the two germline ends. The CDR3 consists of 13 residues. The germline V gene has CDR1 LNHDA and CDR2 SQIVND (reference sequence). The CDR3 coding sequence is TGTGCCAGTAGTATTAGTGTCAACTATGGCTACACCTTC. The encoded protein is CASSISVNYGYTF.

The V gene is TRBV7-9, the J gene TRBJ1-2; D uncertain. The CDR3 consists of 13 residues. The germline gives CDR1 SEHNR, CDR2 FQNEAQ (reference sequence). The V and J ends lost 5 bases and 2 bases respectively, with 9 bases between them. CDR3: CASSATENYGYTF. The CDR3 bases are TGTGCCAGCAGCGCGACGGAGAACTATGGCTACACCTTC.

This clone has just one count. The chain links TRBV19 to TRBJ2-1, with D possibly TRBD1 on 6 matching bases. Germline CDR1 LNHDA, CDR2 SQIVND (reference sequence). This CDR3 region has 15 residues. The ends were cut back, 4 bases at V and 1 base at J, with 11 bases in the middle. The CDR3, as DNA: TGTGCCAGTAGTAAGGGCGGACAGTCCTACAATGAGCAGTTCTTC. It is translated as CASSKGGQSYNEQFF.

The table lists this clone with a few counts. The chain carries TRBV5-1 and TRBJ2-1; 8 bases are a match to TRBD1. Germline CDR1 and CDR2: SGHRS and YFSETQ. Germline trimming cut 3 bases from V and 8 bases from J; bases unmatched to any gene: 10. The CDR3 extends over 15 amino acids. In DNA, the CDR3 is TGCGCCAGCAGCTCTCCGGGACAGGTAGGCCATGAGCAGTTCTTC. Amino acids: CASSSPGQVGHEQFF.

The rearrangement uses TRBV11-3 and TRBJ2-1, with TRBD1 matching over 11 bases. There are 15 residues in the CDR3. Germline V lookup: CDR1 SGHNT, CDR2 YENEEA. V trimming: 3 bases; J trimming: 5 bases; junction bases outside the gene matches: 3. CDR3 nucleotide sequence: TGTGCCAGCAGCTTGGGGACAGGGGGAAACAATGAGCAGTTCTTC. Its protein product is CASSLGTGGNNEQFF.

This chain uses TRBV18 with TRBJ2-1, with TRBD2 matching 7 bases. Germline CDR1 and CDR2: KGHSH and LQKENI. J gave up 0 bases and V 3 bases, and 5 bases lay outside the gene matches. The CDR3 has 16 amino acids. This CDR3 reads CASSPQSGNSYNEQFF. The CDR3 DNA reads TGTGCCAGCTCACCTCAAAGCGGGAACTCCTACAATGAGCAGTTCTTC.

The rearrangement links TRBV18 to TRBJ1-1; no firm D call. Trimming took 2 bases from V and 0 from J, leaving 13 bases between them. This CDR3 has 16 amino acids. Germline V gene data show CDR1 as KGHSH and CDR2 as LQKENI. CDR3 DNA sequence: TGTGCCAGCTCACCAAGGCAAGCAGGCATGAACACTGAAGCTTTCTTT. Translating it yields CASSPRQAGMNTEAFF.

CDR3 nucleotide sequence: TGTGCCAGCAGTGGGGTAGGGGTATACGAGCAGTACTTC. This translates into CASSGVGVYEQYF. The chain is built from TRBV2 and TRBJ2-7, with D possibly being TRBD1 (5 bases). The CDR3 is made up of 13 amino acids. In germline, CDR1 is SNHLY, CDR2 FYNNEI. The V and J ends lost 4 bases and 4 bases respectively, with 11 bases between them.

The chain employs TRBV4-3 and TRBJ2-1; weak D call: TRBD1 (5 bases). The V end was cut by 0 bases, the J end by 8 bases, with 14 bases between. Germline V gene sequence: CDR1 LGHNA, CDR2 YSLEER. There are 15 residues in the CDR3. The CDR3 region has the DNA TGCGCCAGCAGCCAAGAGGCTGGCAGGGTCCATGAGCAGTTCTTC. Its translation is CASSQEAGRVHEQFF.

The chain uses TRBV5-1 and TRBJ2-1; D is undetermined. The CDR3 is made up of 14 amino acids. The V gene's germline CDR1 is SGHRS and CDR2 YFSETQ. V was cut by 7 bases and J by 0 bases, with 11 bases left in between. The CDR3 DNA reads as TGCGCCAGCGCCCCTACCGGCTCCTACAATGAGCAGTTCTTC. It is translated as CASAPTGSYNEQFF. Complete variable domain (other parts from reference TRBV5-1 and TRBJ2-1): KAGVTQTPRYLIKTRGQQVTLSCSPISGHRSVSWYQQTPGQGLQFLFEYFSETQRNKGNFPGRFSGRQFSNSRSEMNVSTLELGDSALYLCASAPTGSYNEQFFGPGTRLTVL.

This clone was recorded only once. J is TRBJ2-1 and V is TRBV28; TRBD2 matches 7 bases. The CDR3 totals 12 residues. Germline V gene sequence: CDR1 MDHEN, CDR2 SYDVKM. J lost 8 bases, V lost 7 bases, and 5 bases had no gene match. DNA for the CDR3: TGTGCCAGCAATATTCGGGGGGATGAGCAGTTCTTC. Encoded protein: CASNIRGDEQFF.

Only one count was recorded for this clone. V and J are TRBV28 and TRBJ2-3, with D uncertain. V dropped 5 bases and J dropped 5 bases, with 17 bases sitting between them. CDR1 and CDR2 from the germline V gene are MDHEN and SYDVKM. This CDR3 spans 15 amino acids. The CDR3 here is CASSPPAATGDTQYF. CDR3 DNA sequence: TGTGCCAGCAGTCCCCCTGCGGCCACGGGAGATACGCAGTATTTT.

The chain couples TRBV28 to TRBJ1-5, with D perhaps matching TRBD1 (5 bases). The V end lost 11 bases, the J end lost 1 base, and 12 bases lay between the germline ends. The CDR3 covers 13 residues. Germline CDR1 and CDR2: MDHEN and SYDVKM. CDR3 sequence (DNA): TGTGCCGCTGGGGGGGTGAGCAATCAGCCCCAGCATTTT. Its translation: CAAGGVSNQPQHF.

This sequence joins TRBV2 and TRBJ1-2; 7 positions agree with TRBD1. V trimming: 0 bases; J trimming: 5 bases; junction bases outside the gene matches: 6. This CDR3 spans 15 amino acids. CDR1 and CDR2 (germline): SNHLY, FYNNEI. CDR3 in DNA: TGTGCCAGCAGTGAAGCGGCAGGGGGGAGATATGGCTACACCTTC. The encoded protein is CASSEAAGGRYGYTF.

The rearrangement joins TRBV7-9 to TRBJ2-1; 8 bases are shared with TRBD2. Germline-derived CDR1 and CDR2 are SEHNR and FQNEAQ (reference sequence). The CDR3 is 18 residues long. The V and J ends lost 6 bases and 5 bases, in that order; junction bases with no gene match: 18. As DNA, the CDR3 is TGTGCCAGCAGTCTACGGGCGGGGACGGGAGGGAAGGACAATGAGCAGTTCTTC. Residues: CASSLRAGTGGKDNEQFF. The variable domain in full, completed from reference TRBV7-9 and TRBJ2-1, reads DTGVSQNPRHKITKRGQNVTFRCDPISEHNRLYWYRQTLGQGPEFLTYFQNEAQLEKSRLLSDRFSAERPKGSFSTLEIQRTEQGDSAMYLCASSLRAGTGGKDNEQFFGPGTRLTVL.

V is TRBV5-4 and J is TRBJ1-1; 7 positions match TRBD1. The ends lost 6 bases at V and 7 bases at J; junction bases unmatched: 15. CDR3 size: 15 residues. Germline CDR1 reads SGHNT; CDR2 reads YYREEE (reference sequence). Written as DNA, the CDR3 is TGTGCCAGCACCCTGGAAGGGGGCGTGTGGAATGAAGCTTTCTTT. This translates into CASTLEGGVWNEAFF.

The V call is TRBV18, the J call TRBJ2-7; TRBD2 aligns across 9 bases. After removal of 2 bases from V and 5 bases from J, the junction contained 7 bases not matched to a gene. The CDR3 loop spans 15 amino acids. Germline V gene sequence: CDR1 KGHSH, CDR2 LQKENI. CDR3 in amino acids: CASSPKRGAQHEQYF. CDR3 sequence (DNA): TGTGCCAGCTCACCAAAGCGGGGGGCTCAACACGAGCAGTACTTC.

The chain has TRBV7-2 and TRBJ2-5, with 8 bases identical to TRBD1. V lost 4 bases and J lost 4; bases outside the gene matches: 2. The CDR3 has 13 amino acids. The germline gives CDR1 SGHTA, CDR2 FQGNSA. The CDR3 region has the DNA TGTGCCAGCAGCTCGACAGGGGTAGAGACCCAGTACTTC. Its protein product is CASSSTGVETQYF.

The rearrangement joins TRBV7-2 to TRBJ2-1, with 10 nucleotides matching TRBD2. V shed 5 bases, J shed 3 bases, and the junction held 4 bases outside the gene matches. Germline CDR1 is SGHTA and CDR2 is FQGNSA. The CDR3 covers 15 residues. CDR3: CASSVGTSVYNEQFF. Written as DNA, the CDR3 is TGTGCCAGCAGCGTAGGGACTAGCGTCTACAATGAGCAGTTCTTC.

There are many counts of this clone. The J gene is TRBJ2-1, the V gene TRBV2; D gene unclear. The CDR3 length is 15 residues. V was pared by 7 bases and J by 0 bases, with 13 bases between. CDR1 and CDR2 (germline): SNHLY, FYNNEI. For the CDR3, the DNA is TGTGCCAGCACCGAATTCCCCGGCTCCTACAATGAGCAGTTCTTC. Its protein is CASTEFPGSYNEQFF.

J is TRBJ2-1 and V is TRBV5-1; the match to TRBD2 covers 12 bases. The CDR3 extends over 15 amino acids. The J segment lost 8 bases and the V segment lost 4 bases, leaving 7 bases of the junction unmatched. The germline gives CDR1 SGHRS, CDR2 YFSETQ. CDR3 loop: CASSLRTSGTYEQFF. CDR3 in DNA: TGCGCCAGCAGCCTGCGGACTAGCGGGACATATGAGCAGTTCTTC.

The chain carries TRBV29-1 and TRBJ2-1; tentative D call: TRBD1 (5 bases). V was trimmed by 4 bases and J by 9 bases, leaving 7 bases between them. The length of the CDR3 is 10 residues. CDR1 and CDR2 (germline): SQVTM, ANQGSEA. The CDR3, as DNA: TGCAGCGTTGTAAGGGGTGAGCAGTTCTTC. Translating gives CSVVRGEQFF.